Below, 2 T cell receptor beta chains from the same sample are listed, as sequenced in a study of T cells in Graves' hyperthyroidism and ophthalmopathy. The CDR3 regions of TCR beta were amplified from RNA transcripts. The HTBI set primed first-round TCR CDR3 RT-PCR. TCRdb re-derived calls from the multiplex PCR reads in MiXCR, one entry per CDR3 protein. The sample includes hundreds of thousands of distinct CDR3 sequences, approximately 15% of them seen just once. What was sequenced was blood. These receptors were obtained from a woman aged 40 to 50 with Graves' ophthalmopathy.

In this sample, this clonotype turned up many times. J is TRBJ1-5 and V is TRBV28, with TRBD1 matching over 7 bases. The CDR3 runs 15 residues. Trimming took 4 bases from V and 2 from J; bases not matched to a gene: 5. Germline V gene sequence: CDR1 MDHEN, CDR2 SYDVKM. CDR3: CASSSPDRGNQPQHF. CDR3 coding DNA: TGTGCCAGCAGTTCCCCTGACAGGGGCAATCAGCCCCAGCATTTT.

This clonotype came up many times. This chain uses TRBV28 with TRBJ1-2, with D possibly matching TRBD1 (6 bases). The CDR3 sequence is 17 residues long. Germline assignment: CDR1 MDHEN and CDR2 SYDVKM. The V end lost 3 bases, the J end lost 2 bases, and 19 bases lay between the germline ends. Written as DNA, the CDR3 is TGTGCCAGCAGTTTCCCAGGGGCCGACGGCGGGAACTATGGCTACACCTTC. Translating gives CASSFPGADGGNYGYTF.